This T cell receptor (delta chain) was obtained from a study of gamma-delta chains in newborns, infants, children. Study-wide background: Innate gammadelta T cells reportedly expand polyclonally right after birth, driven by microbial exposure, per the title.

The CDR3 runs to 16 residues. V shed 3 bases and J 3 bases; nucleotides not matched to a gene: 0. Germline lookup yields CDR1 GEAIGNYY and CDR2 EKD. A few counts support this clone. TCRdb reprocessed the reads through CATT. The sample comprises about 15,000 delta-chain clones, roughly 7.3% of which are singletons, and around 22% rests with the top ten. The source is a child who was a newborn, infant or young child, either healthy, febrile or measles-vaccinated (not recorded which). The chain has TRDV2 and TRDJ3; 11 bases are shared with TRDD3. Sequencing was performed on blood. In DNA, the CDR3 is TGTGCCTGTGACTGGGGGATACGCTGGGACACCCGACAGATGTTTTTC. Protein product: CACDWGIRWDTRQMFF.